The present T cell receptor (beta chain) was sequenced within a study of T cells after yellow fever vaccination. Notes on the study in general: Repertoires sorted by FACS could include abundant clonotypes that are contaminants from the bulk population. At around 95% for CD4 and approximately 88% for CD8, most primary-vaccination clones showed up again after the booster.

This clonotype was seen more than once but under ten times. Its target is not known. CDR1 is ENHRY, CDR2 SYGVKD, per germline. Trimming removed 6 bases from V and 2 bases from J; junction bases left unmatched: 2. The CDR3 is 14 residues long. Universal primer sites and UMIs were introduced during 5'RACE template-switching synthesis of TCR cDNA. TCRdb independently ran MiXCR on the 5' RACE reads; one entry per CDR3 protein. The sample yields 150,000 to 200,000 distinct CDR3 sequences, 5.5% to 7.5% seen once. Sequencing was performed on CD4+ T cells sorted from PBMCs, taken on the day of the first yellow fever vaccination. The origin of this receptor is a man between 18 and 29 years old who received the YFV17D yellow fever vaccine. The chain has TRBV10-3 and TRBJ2-3; 10 nucleotides match TRBD2. CDR3 amino acids: CAIRSGGDTDTQYF. CDR3 bases: TGTGCCATCAGGAGCGGGGGGGACACAGATACGCAGTATTTT.